The clone carrying this T cell receptor beta chain was observed a handful of times. The antigen remains undetermined. The sample originates from a study of CD8 T cells in ankylosing spondylitis. Broader study findings: Blood from ankylosing spondylitis patients appeared to carry a characteristic roughly 8-variant TCR beta motif.

Quantitative molecular-barcoded 5'-RACE generated the TCR beta libraries. TCRdb independently ran MiXCR on the 5' RACE reads; one entry per CDR3 protein. The table lists about 400,000 distinct CDR3 sequences, 20% to 25% of them singletons. Germline trimming cut 4 bases from V and 5 bases from J; bases unmatched to any gene: 7. The CDR3 is 15 amino acids. Germline loops: CDR1 MNHEY, CDR2 SMNVEV (reference sequence). The chain carries TRBV27 and TRBJ2-3, with 9 bases lining up with TRBD2. The receptor was isolated from a male donor with ankylosing spondylitis or in good health (not recorded which). The sample comprised blood, either unsorted or a sorted T cell fraction (not recorded which). CDR3 nucleotides: TGTGCCAGCAGTTCCGGGACTAGCTTGCTAGATACGCAGTATTTT. As protein: CASSSGTSLLDTQYF.